The clone carrying this T cell receptor beta chain showed up just a few times. The data stem from a study of T-cell reconstitution after alpha-beta-depleted transplantation in children. Researchers prepared the TCRbeta library using unique molecular identifiers, the study reports. Using its own MiXCR run on the PCR reads, TCRdb lists one record per CDR3 protein. The sample includes about 500,000 distinct CDR3 sequences, approximately 32% seen only once; the top ten take less than 2.5%. The length of the CDR3 is 12 residues. Germline CDR1 reads LNHNV; CDR2 reads YYDKDF (reference sequence). The germline V and J ends were trimmed by 5 bases and 11 bases, with 13 bases remaining between them.

This receptor was identified in a human donor who donated a stem cell graft to a child with aplastic anemia. The sequencing here drew on PBMCs from the stem cell graft donor, taken from the stem cell graft. The genes are TRBV15 and TRBJ1-3; unclear D gene. CDR3 in DNA: TGTGCCACCAGCGCCTACGAGGGTCCCATATATTTT. As protein: CATSAYEGPIYF.